This entry features one T cell receptor (beta chain) sequence. Methods used by the authors: Reference gene primer amplification yielded estimated nucleated cell counts. Sequencing used immunoSEQ multiplex PCR; TCRdb keeps in-frame clones, though not all of them. The V and J calls and the clone size are those of that table, but D and trimming were determined from the DNA. The profile shows about 300,000 clones, roughly nine tenths of them singletons. This specimen belongs to a study of blood T cell repertoires in COVID-19. In the study overall: The analysed material was cDNA or gDNA that came from T cells, B-cell-depleted T cells, or PBMCs.

Germline CDR1 reads MNHNS; CDR2 reads SASEGT. This CDR3 contains 15 residues. V dropped 1 base and J dropped 3 bases, with 13 bases sitting between them. The chain recombines TRBV6-1 with TRBJ2-7; D may be TRBD2 (6 bases). The sequenced sample was peripheral blood. This TCR derives from a man between 18 and 29 years old who had recovered from COVID-19. This CDR3 is CASSEGRRELYEQYF. The DNA for the CDR3 is TGTGCCAGCAGTGAAGGGAGGCGGGAACTCTACGAGCAGTACTTC.